A selection of T cell receptor beta chains follows, all from one sample in a study of CD8 T cells in ankylosing spondylitis. TCRdb reprocessed the 5' RACE reads via MiXCR and lists one record per CDR3 protein. This table holds approximately 110,000 distinct CDR3 sequences, more than 20% found once. Sequenced sample: synovial fluid, either unsorted or a sorted T cell fraction (not recorded which). The receptors here all came from a male donor with ankylosing spondylitis. Both conserved end residues are part of each CDR3. The D gene is left open where the match is weak. Size is stated for part of the rows, as once, few or many counts, or as a class when the clone is expanded.

clone_size j_call d_call v_call cdr3_nt cdr3_aa
many TRBJ2-2 TRBD2 TRBV7-2 TGTGCCAGCAGCCTAGACGGGGGGGCGATTACCGGGGAGCTGTTTTTT CASSLDGGAITGELFF
few TRBJ2-3 NA TRBV12-3/TRBV12-4 TGTGCCAGCAGTCCCAATTTCCTTACAGATACGCAGTATTTT CASSPNFLTDTQYF
once TRBJ2-2 TRBD2 TRBV5-1 TGCGCCAGCAGGGGACTAGCGATCAACACCGGGGAGCTGTTTTTT CASRGLAINTGELFF
medium-sized TRBJ1-4 NA TRBV5-1 TGCGCCAGCAGCTTGTATACGGCGAAGGATGAAAAACTGTTTTTT CASSLYTAKDEKLFF
NA TRBJ2-7 TRBD2 TRBV5-1 TGCGCCAGCAGCTTAGGGACTAGCGTCCGGGAGCAGTACTTC CASSLGTSVREQYF
few TRBJ2-7 TRBD2 TRBV5-1 TGCGCCAGCAGCTTGGGGGGACTAGCGGACTACGAGCAGTACTTC CASSLGGLADYEQYF
NA TRBJ1-1 TRBD1 TRBV5-4 TGTGCCAGCAGCCCAGCACAGGGGGGATACGGAAACACTGAAGCTTTCTTT CASSPAQGGYGNTEAFF
NA TRBJ2-3 NA TRBV7-2 TGTGCCAGCAGCCCCCCTTCAGATACGCAGTATTTT CASSPPSDTQYF
few TRBJ1-3 NA TRBV4-2 TGTGCCAGCAGCCAAGATACCGGACTGGGAAGCTGGAGCTCTGGAAACACCATATATTTT CASSQDTGLGSWSSGNTIYF
few TRBJ2-5 NA TRBV5-1 TGCGCCAGCAGTTTCGGGACAACAAAAGAGACCCAGTACTTC CASSFGTTKETQYF
few TRBJ1-2 TRBD1 TRBV5-6 TGTGCCAGCAGCTTGTTGTCGGGGCCCGGGACAGGCAATTATGGCTACACCTTC CASSLLSGPGTGNYGYTF
NA TRBJ1-1 NA TRBV6-1 TGTGCCAGCAGCGAAGGACGGGGCACTGAAGCTTTCTTT CASSEGRGTEAFF
few TRBJ2-1 NA TRBV7-2 TGTGCCAGCAGTTTGAACGGGGGGCGGTCCTACAATGAGCAGTTCTTC CASSLNGGRSYNEQFF
NA TRBJ1-5 TRBD1 TRBV12-3/TRBV12-4 TGTGCCAGCAGTTCAGGGACAGGCAATCAGCCCCAGCATTTT CASSSGTGNQPQHF
NA TRBJ2-5 TRBD2 TRBV24-1 TGTGCCACCAGTGATGGCGGGGGGCGCCGGGAGACCCAGTACTTC CATSDGGGRRETQYF
NA TRBJ1-2 NA TRBV6-2/TRBV6-3 TGTGCCAGCAGTGAGATCTATGGCTACACCTTC CASSEIYGYTF
NA TRBJ2-7 NA TRBV7-9 TGTGCCAGCAGCTTAGGACTCCTGTCTTGGGAGCAGTACTTC CASSLGLLSWEQYF
many TRBJ1-6 NA TRBV18 TGTGCCAGCTCACCAACTGGGGTAGAGAATTCACCCCTCCACTTT CASSPTGVENSPLHF
NA TRBJ1-1 TRBD1 TRBV27 TGTGCCAGCAGCTTACAGGGGCCCCTTGGCACTGAAGCTTTCTTT CASSLQGPLGTEAFF
once TRBJ1-5 TRBD1 TRBV29-1 TGCAGCGTTGCGACAGGGGGGCAGCCCCAGCATTTT CSVATGGQPQHF
NA TRBJ1-6 NA TRBV12-3/TRBV12-4 TGTGCCAGCAGCCGAGAGGTTGGGGGCTCCTATAATTCACCCCTCCACTTT CASSREVGGSYNSPLHF
NA TRBJ2-1 TRBD2 TRBV6-1 TGTGCCAGCAGTGAAGCTGCGGGGGGTGCGTACAATGAGCAGTTCTTC CASSEAAGGAYNEQFF
few TRBJ2-7 NA TRBV5-1 TGCGCCAGCAGCTTGGGCCAGTACTACGAGCAGTACTTC CASSLGQYYEQYF
NA TRBJ2-1 NA TRBV3-1 TGTGCCAGCAGCGATTTGGGCAATGAGCAGTTCTTC CASSDLGNEQFF
few TRBJ2-1 NA TRBV2 TGTGCCAGCAGCCGGGCGGCGAGCTCCTACAATGAGCAGTTCTTC CASSRAASSYNEQFF
NA TRBJ2-7 TRBD2 TRBV5-1 TGCGCCAGCTGCCAGGGAGGGCCGTCCCACGAGCAGTACTTC CASCQGGPSHEQYF
many TRBJ2-1 NA TRBV7-9 TGTGCCAGCAGCCCAGAGCTATCCTACAATGAGCAGTTCTTC CASSPELSYNEQFF
NA TRBJ1-5 NA TRBV12-3/TRBV12-4 TGTGCCAGCAGTCAAACGGACCGACTCAATCAGCCCCAGCATTTT CASSQTDRLNQPQHF
NA TRBJ2-2 NA TRBV3-1 TGTGCCAGCAGCCAAGATGGCCCCTCCAGCTCGAACACCGGGGAGCTGTTTTTT CASSQDGPSSSNTGELFF
few TRBJ2-7 NA TRBV20-1 TGCAGCCGCACCTGGCTGGGCGAGCAGTACTTC CSRTWLGEQYF
NA TRBJ1-1 NA TRBV10-2 TGCGCCAGCAGTGGAGGTCCTGAAGCTTTCTTT CASSGGPEAFF
NA TRBJ2-2 TRBD1 TRBV20-1 TGCAGTGCCACAGGGGGCGGTCGCAACACCGGGGAGCTGTTTTTT CSATGGGRNTGELFF
few TRBJ2-1 NA TRBV19 TGTGCCAGTAGTATAGCGGGCAATGAGCAGTTCTTC CASSIAGNEQFF
NA TRBJ2-1 TRBD1 TRBV4-2 TGTGCCAGCAGCCCTTGGACAGGGGGCGCCCTCAATGAGCAGTTCTTC CASSPWTGGALNEQFF
NA TRBJ1-2 NA TRBV29-1 TGCAGCGTTGATGAGTATGGCTACACCTTC CSVDEYGYTF
NA TRBJ1-1 NA TRBV11-2 TGTGCCAGCAGCCCCCGGACGTCACTGAACACTGAAGCTTTCTTT CASSPRTSLNTEAFF